Each of the 4 T cell receptor beta chains below was sequenced from the same sample in a study of blood T cell repertoires in COVID-19. Method: immunoSEQ multiplex PCR; TCRdb's copy keeps in-frame clones and lacks some. The table has around 160,000 clones, 70% to 90% seen once; the top ten hold approximately 8%. The sample was peripheral blood. These receptor sequences come from a woman aged 60-75 years with COVID-19, enrolled during active disease.

V is TRBV19 and J is TRBJ2-7; perhaps TRBD1 as D (6 bases). Germline values: CDR1 LNHDA, CDR2 SQIVND (reference sequence). The CDR3 extends over 19 amino acids. V lost 0 bases and J 2 bases, leaving 23 bases between the germline ends. The CDR3 DNA reads TGTGCCAGTAGTATAGATTGGAGCGATGGAGGACAGCGAGCCTACGAGCAGTACTTC. This gives the protein CASSIDWSDGGQRAYEQYF.

The rearrangement uses TRBV10-3 and TRBJ1-2; 10 nucleotides align to TRBD1. CDR1 ENHRY and CDR2 SYGVKD come from the germline V gene. Germline trimming cut 2 bases from V and 8 bases from J; bases unmatched to any gene: 8. This CDR3 comprises 15 residues. The CDR3 DNA reads as TGTGCCATCAGTGAGAGATGGACAGGGGGAGGCGGCTACACCTTC. Translated, it gives CAISERWTGGGGYTF.

The chain joins TRBV7-9 to TRBJ1-2; TRBD1 agrees at 9 bases. The J segment lost 6 bases and the V segment lost 3 bases, leaving 5 bases of the junction unmatched. Germline V lookup: CDR1 SEHNR, CDR2 FQNEAQ (reference sequence). The CDR3 is made up of 14 amino acids. DNA of the CDR3: TGTGCCAGCAGCTTCGTAACAGGGGGCCATGGCTACACCTTC. Translating it yields CASSFVTGGHGYTF. The full variable domain, rest sourced from reference TRBV7-9 and TRBJ1-2, is DTGVSQNPRHKITKRGQNVTFRCDPISEHNRLYWYRQTLGQGPEFLTYFQNEAQLEKSRLLSDRFSAERPKGSFSTLEIQRTEQGDSAMYLCASSFVTGGHGYTFGSGTRLTVV.

The CDR3 loop is CAWTHLFKRGNRRAYNEQFF. The DNA of the CDR3 is TGTGCCTGGACCCACCTCTTTAAGCGGGGAAATCGGCGCGCCTACAATGAGCAGTTCTTC. This chain uses TRBV30 with TRBJ2-1; 7 bases are shared with TRBD2. The CDR3 loop spans 20 amino acids. Germline V gene sequence: CDR1 GTSNPN, CDR2 SVGIG (reference sequence). The V and J ends lost 4 bases and 2 bases, in that order; junction bases with no gene match: 23.